These 21 T cell receptor beta chains were all obtained from the same sample, sequenced in a study of shared clonotypes between healthy human individuals. The repertoire was sequenced with immunoSEQ multiplex PCR; TCRdb's copy has only in-frame clones and lacks some. The sample has about 510,000 clones; 75% to 80% are singletons. The sample was PBMCs. Source of these receptors: a woman in her forties in good health. Some clones in this sample may be carry-over from other donors' samples.

To note about this clone: At the DNA level, this CDR3 is encoded by other sequences in the same sample as well. The V gene is TRBV7-2, the J gene TRBJ1-4; D is ambiguous. From germline, CDR1 is SGHTA and CDR2 FQGNSA. The CDR3 runs 13 residues. The V end lost 3 bases, the J end lost 4 bases, and 6 bases lay between the germline ends. Here the CDR3 DNA reads TGTGCCAGCAGCTTCGGTGGTAATGAAAAACTGTTTTTT. Protein product: CASSFGGNEKLFF.

As to this clone: At one boundary the junction diverges from the germline segment, which might be a read error. V and J are TRBV10-3 and TRBJ2-2; no clear D. The CDR3 consists of 15 residues. The germline V gene has CDR1 ENHRY and CDR2 SYGVKD. The chain's CDR3 is CASSVTSPDTGELFF. CDR3 sequence (DNA): TGTGCCAGCAGTGTGACCAGCCCGGACACCGGGGAGCTGTTTTTT.

This chain uses TRBV9 with TRBJ2-3; perhaps TRBD1 as D (5 bases). The CDR3 is made up of 15 amino acids. Germline V gene data show CDR1 as SGDLS and CDR2 as YYNGEE. Trimming removed 0 bases at V and 1 base at J, with 9 bases between. The CDR3 DNA is TGTGCCAGCAGCGTAGAAGGGGTGGGCACAGATACGCAGTATTTT. Its protein is CASSVEGVGTDTQYF.

V and J are TRBV11-3 and TRBJ2-1, with a weak D call TRBD2 (6 bases). Per the germline V gene, CDR1 is SGHNT and CDR2 is YENEEA. Trimming stripped 3 bases from V and 5 bases from J, with 14 bases between. CDR3 length: 15 residues. CDR3 coding DNA: TGTGCCAGCAGCTTTGGGGGGTGGGCCAACAATGAGCAGTTCTTC. Its protein product is CASSFGGWANNEQFF.

The V and J genes are TRBV10-2 and TRBJ2-7; a weak D match, TRBD1 (6 bases). CDR3 size: 12 residues. Germline V gives CDR1 WSHSY, CDR2 SAAADI. V was shortened by 6 bases and J by 1 base, with 7 bases between the two germline ends. The CDR3 loop reads CASSDRSYEQYF. In DNA, the CDR3 is TGCGCCAGCAGCGACAGGTCCTACGAGCAGTACTTC.

This clone was seen only once. The sample carries other DNA sequences with the same CDR3. The CDR3 sequence is CASSSGLAGANEQFF. CDR3 DNA sequence: TGTGCCAGCAGCTCCGGACTAGCGGGAGCTAATGAGCAGTTCTTC. The rearrangement links TRBV7-9 to TRBJ2-1; 13 bases fit TRBD2. The V gene end was trimmed by 4 bases and the J gene end by 7 bases; junction bases not matched to a gene: 4. Germline-derived CDR1 and CDR2 are SEHNR and FQNEAQ (reference sequence). The length of the CDR3 is 15 residues. The full variable domain, with the rest looked up from reference TRBV7-9 and TRBJ2-1, is DTGVSQNPRHKITKRGQNVTFRCDPISEHNRLYWYRQTLGQGPEFLTYFQNEAQLEKSRLLSDRFSAERPKGSFSTLEIQRTEQGDSAMYLCASSSGLAGANEQFFGPGTRLTVL.

This clone was found many times. The rearrangement joins TRBV7-2 to TRBJ2-1; TRBD2 agrees at 13 bases. The CDR3 runs to 17 residues. The V gene's germline CDR1 is SGHTA and CDR2 FQGNSA. The V and J ends lost 4 bases and 7 bases, in that order; junction bases with no gene match: 10. The CDR3 reads CASSYRQLAGGRNEQFF. The CDR3 bases are TGTGCCAGCAGCTATAGGCAACTAGCGGGAGGGAGGAATGAGCAGTTCTTC.

The chain has TRBV27 and TRBJ1-5, with D perhaps matching TRBD1 (5 bases). The CDR3 runs to 14 residues. Trimming shortened V by 6 bases and J by 0 bases, and 9 bases separated the two germline ends. The germline V gene has CDR1 MNHEY and CDR2 SMNVEV (reference sequence). The DNA for the CDR3 is TGTGCCAGCAGGAGACAGTTTAGCAATCAGCCCCAGCATTTT. Translated, it gives CASRRQFSNQPQHF.

This chain links TRBV4-2 with TRBJ1-1; D not certain. The CDR3 is made up of 15 amino acids. Germline V gene sequence: CDR1 LGHNA, CDR2 YNFKEQ. The V end lost 1 base, the J end lost 0 bases, and 9 bases lay between the germline ends. The CDR3 DNA sequence: TGTGCCAGCAGCCAAGTCCCGGGAATGAACACTGAAGCTTTCTTT. Translating it yields CASSQVPGMNTEAFF.

The rearrangement uses TRBV5-5 and TRBJ1-4; tentatively, D is TRBD1 (5 bases). V was trimmed by 4 bases and J by 7 bases, leaving 11 bases between them. This CDR3 contains 13 residues. Germline V lookup: CDR1 SGHKS, CDR2 YYEKEE (reference sequence). In DNA, the CDR3 is TGTGCCAGCAGCATGGGGGGAGGTGAAAAACTGTTTTTT. Its protein is CASSMGGGEKLFF.

The gene calls are TRBV11-2 and TRBJ1-3, with D hard to call. The CDR3 covers 13 residues. V was cut by 0 bases and J by 4 bases, with 4 bases left in between. CDR1 and CDR2 (germline): SGHAT, FQNNGV. The CDR3 spells CASSLDRGNTIYF. The CDR3 nucleotides are TGTGCCAGCAGCTTAGATCGGGGAAACACCATATATTTT.

V is TRBV28 and J is TRBJ2-1, with 8 bases aligning to TRBD1. The CDR3 contains 14 residues. Per the germline V gene, CDR1 is MDHEN and CDR2 is SYDVKM. V was clipped by 5 bases and J by 5 bases; unmatched bases: 5. The CDR3 loop reads CASSPGGAHNEQFF. CDR3 sequence (DNA): TGTGCCAGCAGTCCAGGGGGCGCCCACAATGAGCAGTTCTTC. Together with reference TRBV28 and TRBJ2-1, the CDR3 gives the full variable domain: DVKVTQSSRYLVKRTGEKVFLECVQDMDHENMFWYRQDPGLGLRLIYFSYDVKMKEKGDIPEGYSVSREKKERFSLILESASTNQTSMYLCASSPGGAHNEQFFGPGTRLTVL.

The chain uses TRBV7-8 and TRBJ2-1; TRBD2 matches at 10 bases. The CDR3 loop spans 16 amino acids. V was clipped by 2 bases and J by 9 bases; unmatched bases: 10. Germline CDR1 SGHVS, CDR2 FQNEAQ. The DNA for the CDR3 is TGTGCCAGCAGCTTATCGCCAGCGGGAGGGCCTATTGAGCAGTTCTTC. This codes for CASSLSPAGGPIEQFF.

The rearrangement joins TRBV30 to TRBJ1-5; D may be TRBD1 (6 bases). The CDR3 loop spans 13 amino acids. V lost 7 bases and J 6 bases, leaving 16 bases between the germline ends. CDR1 is GTSNPN, CDR2 SVGIG, per germline (reference sequence). The CDR3 loop reads CAYNREEGQPQHF. Written as DNA, the CDR3 is TGTGCCTACAACAGGGAGGAAGGTCAGCCCCAGCATTTT.

The chain has TRBV6-6 and TRBJ1-2; 8 nucleotides match TRBD1. Looked up from germline, CDR1 is MNHNY and CDR2 is SVGAGI (reference sequence). Germline trimming cut 8 bases from V and 6 bases from J; bases unmatched to any gene: 8. The CDR3 totals 13 residues. CDR3 in DNA: TGTGCCAGCTCCGACAGGGGAGAGAATGGCTACACCTTC. Encoded protein: CASSDRGENGYTF.

This clone appeared once. This chain joins TRBV9 and TRBJ2-7; 9 nucleotides match TRBD1. V lost 0 bases and J lost 3; bases outside the gene matches: 4. There are 15 residues in the CDR3. Germline V gives CDR1 SGDLS, CDR2 YYNGEE. In DNA, the CDR3 is TGTGCCAGCAGCGTAGGCAGGACAGGGGTCTACGAGCAGTACTTC. Translating it yields CASSVGRTGVYEQYF.

The V call is TRBV5-1, the J call TRBJ1-1; possibly TRBD1 for D (6 bases). Per the germline V gene, CDR1 is SGHRS and CDR2 is YFSETQ. This CDR3 spans 14 amino acids. The V end was cut by 4 bases, the J end by 5 bases, with 15 bases between. The CDR3 nucleotides read TGCGCCAGCAGCCCTGGTGGGGGGCGGACTGAAGCTTTCTTT. It codes for CASSPGGGRTEAFF.

This chain links TRBV7-8 with TRBJ2-2, with TRBD2 matching 9 bases. The V gene's germline CDR1 is SGHVS and CDR2 FQNEAQ. With 1 base clipped from V and 4 bases from J, the junction kept 4 bases outside the gene matches. The CDR3 is made up of 16 amino acids. CDR3 sequence: CASSLVAAGGTGELFF. The CDR3 DNA sequence: TGTGCCAGCAGCTTAGTGGCAGCGGGAGGCACCGGGGAGCTGTTTTTT. The full variable domain, completed using reference TRBV7-8 and TRBJ2-2, is GAGVSQSPRYKVAKRGQDVALRCDPISGHVSLFWYQQALGQGPEFLTYFQNEAQLDKSGLPSDRFFAERPEGSVSTLKIQRTQQEDSAVYLCASSLVAAGGTGELFFGEGSRLTVL.

CDR3 in amino acids: CASSLVPGSYSYEQYF. In DNA, the CDR3 is TGTGCCAGCAGCTTAGTCCCGGGTAGTTACTCCTACGAGCAGTACTTC. The chain has TRBV11-2 and TRBJ2-7; no clear D. This CDR3 has 16 residues. In germline, CDR1 is SGHAT, CDR2 FQNNGV. Trimming stripped 1 base from V and 0 bases from J, with 13 bases between.

The chain links TRBV6-1 to TRBJ2-3; TRBD2 aligns across 8 bases. Germline-derived CDR1 and CDR2 are MNHNS and SASEGT. The V segment lost 2 bases and the J segment 6 bases; nucleotides outside the gene matches: 10. The CDR3 is 16 residues long. The CDR3 is CASSETMASGFDTQYF. The CDR3, as DNA: TGTGCCAGCAGTGAAACGATGGCTAGCGGGTTTGATACGCAGTATTTT.

This chain joins TRBV13 and TRBJ2-7; D gene ambiguous. Germline V gene lookup returns CDR1 PRHDT and CDR2 FYEKMQ (reference sequence). Trimming stripped 5 bases from V and 3 bases from J, with 5 bases between. This CDR3 spans 11 amino acids. DNA for the CDR3: TGTGCCAGCAGCGGGCACTACGAGCAGTACTTC. It yields the protein CASSGHYEQYF.